Below are 20 T cell receptor beta chains sequenced from a single sample in a study of blood T cell repertoires in COVID-19. TCRdb keeps only in-frame clones here, not all; method: immunoSEQ multiplex PCR. The sample yields around 80,000 clones, 80% seen once. Sequencing was done on a sample of peripheral blood. These receptors all come from a woman aged 65 to 85 with acute or convalescent COVID-19.

This clone was recorded only once. The chain recombines TRBV5-1 with TRBJ2-3, with a weak D call TRBD2 (7 bases). Germline V gene data show CDR1 as SGHRS and CDR2 as YFSETQ. This CDR3 has 15 amino acids. V dropped 0 bases and J dropped 4 bases, with 12 bases sitting between them. CDR3 DNA: TGCGCCAGCAGCTTGGGGCGGGGGCTCCCAGATACGCAGTATTTT. Its protein is CASSLGRGLPDTQYF.

With respect to this clone: Other nucleotide sequences from this sample produce the same CDR3. The chain uses TRBV4-3 and TRBJ2-1, with TRBD2 matching over 8 bases. CDR3 length: 14 residues. V gave up 5 bases and J gave up 8 bases; unmatched junction bases: 8. CDR1 and CDR2 (germline): LGHNA, YSLEER. This CDR3 reads CASSSRTGGDEQFF. DNA for the CDR3: TGCGCCAGCAGCTCGCGGACGGGGGGGGATGAGCAGTTCTTC.

The gene calls are TRBV6-5 and TRBJ1-5; D is unresolved. The germline gives CDR1 MNHEY, CDR2 SVGAGI. V shed 5 bases and J shed 5 bases, with 13 bases lying between them. The CDR3 is 14 residues long. Written as DNA, the CDR3 is TGTGCCAGCAGTCCCGAGGAGGGTTATCAGCCCCAGCATTTT. It yields the protein CASSPEEGYQPQHF.

This sequence joins TRBV7-9 and TRBJ2-3; TRBD1 agrees at 11 bases. Trimming took 0 bases from V and 4 from J; bases not matched to a gene: 6. This CDR3 has 17 residues. CDR1 is SEHNR and CDR2 is FQNEAQ in the germline V gene (reference sequence). The CDR3 is CASSLALGQGASDTQYF. CDR3 DNA: TGTGCCAGCAGCTTAGCGCTAGGACAGGGGGCTTCAGATACGCAGTATTTT.

Points on this clone: Other DNA sequences in the sample encode the same CDR3. The chain combines TRBV5-8 with TRBJ1-1; D not resolved. CDR3 length: 13 amino acids. Per germline, CDR1 SGHTS and CDR2 YDEGEE. Trimming pared 1 base from V and 5 bases from J, leaving 9 bases between. The chain's CDR3 is CASSLRGGTEAFF. CDR3 sequence (DNA): TGTGCCAGCAGCTTGCGCGGAGGAACTGAAGCTTTCTTT.

The rearrangement links TRBV9 to TRBJ2-3; the match to TRBD2 covers 14 bases. There are 16 residues in the CDR3. J gave up 5 bases and V 3 bases, and 5 bases lay outside the gene matches. Germline V gene lookup returns CDR1 SGDLS and CDR2 YYNGEE. The CDR3 sequence: CASSEGLAGAGDTQYF. Here the CDR3 DNA reads TGTGCCAGCAGCGAGGGACTAGCGGGGGCGGGAGATACGCAGTATTTT. The whole variable domain, filled in from reference TRBV9 and TRBJ2-3, reads DSGVTQTPKHLITATGQRVTLRCSPRSGDLSVYWYQQSLDQGLQFLIQYYNGEERAKGNILERFSAQQFPDLHSELNLSSLELGDSALYFCASSEGLAGAGDTQYFGPGTRLTVL.

This clone was observed a handful of times. This chain joins TRBV2 and TRBJ1-5; D perhaps matches TRBD1 (5 bases). The CDR3 totals 16 residues. The V and J ends lost 2 bases and 1 base respectively, with 12 bases between them. CDR1 SNHLY and CDR2 FYNNEI come from the germline V gene. CDR3 sequence reads: CASSETTGVSNQPQHF. The DNA of the CDR3 is TGTGCCAGCAGTGAAACTACAGGTGTCAGCAATCAGCCCCAGCATTTT.

The chain recombines TRBV13 with TRBJ2-7, with 7 bases lining up with TRBD1. V was pared by 5 bases and J by 2 bases, with 6 bases of the junction left unmatched. The CDR3 runs 14 residues. In germline, CDR1 is PRHDT, CDR2 FYEKMQ (reference sequence). The chain's CDR3 is CASSTRDSPYEQYF. The CDR3 DNA sequence: TGTGCCAGCAGCACCCGGGACAGCCCCTACGAGCAGTACTTC.

The chain is built from TRBV5-1 and TRBJ1-1; 8 positions match TRBD1. The CDR3 contains 14 residues. Trimming cost V 3 bases and J 4 bases; bases outside gene matches: 5. CDR1 is SGHRS, CDR2 YFSETQ, per germline. CDR3 in amino acids: CASSSTGGPTEAFF. CDR3 sequence (DNA): TGCGCCAGCAGCTCCACAGGGGGGCCCACTGAAGCTTTCTTT. The full variable domain, completed using reference TRBV5-1 and TRBJ1-1, is KAGVTQTPRYLIKTRGQQVTLSCSPISGHRSVSWYQQTPGQGLQFLFEYFSETQRNKGNFPGRFSGRQFSNSRSEMNVSTLELGDSALYLCASSSTGGPTEAFFGQGTRLTVV.

The chain couples TRBV5-1 to TRBJ2-1; TRBD1 might be the D (5 bases). The CDR3 length is 15 residues. V lost 4 bases, J lost 4 bases, and 15 bases lay in between. Germline values: CDR1 SGHRS, CDR2 YFSETQ. Here the CDR3 reads CASSLLLTEYNEQFF. The DNA of the CDR3 is TGCGCCAGCAGCCTTCTCCTGACAGAGTACAATGAGCAGTTCTTC.

This sequence joins TRBV18 and TRBJ2-1; 10 bases line up with TRBD2. V gave up 0 bases and J gave up 4 bases; unmatched junction bases: 12. Looked up from germline, CDR1 is KGHSH and CDR2 is LQKENI. This CDR3 comprises 19 residues. CDR3 sequence (DNA): TGTGCCAGCTCACCACCGGCAGCGGGGGGGTATGTAATATACAATGAGCAGTTCTTC. Translated: CASSPPAAGGYVIYNEQFF.

This chain uses TRBV5-5 with TRBJ1-2, with D unclear. The germline V gene encodes CDR1 SGHKS and CDR2 YYEKEE (reference sequence). V was cut by 2 bases and J by 1 base, with 6 bases left in between. The CDR3 length is 13 residues. CDR3 nucleotides: TGTGCCAGCAGCTTAGCTGGTAACTATGGCTACACCTTC. It is translated as CASSLAGNYGYTF.

This rearrangement joins TRBV7-2 to TRBJ2-7, with TRBD2 identical over 7 bases. CDR3 length: 16 amino acids. V shed 0 bases, J shed 3 bases, and the junction held 8 bases outside the gene matches. The germline gives CDR1 SGHTA, CDR2 FQGNSA. The DNA for the CDR3 is TGTGCCAGCAGCTTAGCGGCCATGGGGGGGAACTACGAGCAGTACTTC. The encoded protein is CASSLAAMGGNYEQYF.

The rearrangement uses TRBV7-2 and TRBJ2-5, with TRBD1 as a possible D gene (6 bases). This CDR3 contains 15 residues. The ends were cut back, 1 base at V and 5 bases at J, with 14 bases in the middle. The germline gives CDR1 SGHTA, CDR2 FQGNSA. The CDR3 is CASSLVNSRGETQYF. CDR3 nucleotides: TGTGCCAGCAGCTTAGTAAACTCTAGGGGGGAGACCCAGTACTTC.

The genes are TRBV19 and TRBJ2-5, with 14 positions matching TRBD2. The CDR3 covers 14 residues. Germline V gene data show CDR1 as LNHDA and CDR2 as SQIVND (reference sequence). Trimming removed 11 bases from V and 4 bases from J; junction bases left unmatched: 6. The CDR3 bases are TGTGCCTCCTCGACTAGCGGGGGGGCAGAGACCCAGTACTTC. Translating gives CASSTSGGAETQYF.

V gene TRBV29-1 combines with J gene TRBJ2-6; TRBD1 matches 12 bases. The CDR3 spans 17 residues. The germline V gene has CDR1 SQVTM and CDR2 ANQGSEA. V lost 4 bases and J lost 6; bases outside the gene matches: 10. CDR3 sequence (DNA): TGCAGCGTTGTAGGGACAGGGGGCTCCCTGGAGGCCAACGTCCTGACTTTC. It translates to CSVVGTGGSLEANVLTF.

The chain has TRBV7-2 and TRBJ1-2; D may be TRBD1 (6 bases). Per the germline V gene, CDR1 is SGHTA and CDR2 is FQGNSA. The CDR3 has 15 residues. The ends were cut back, 1 base at V and 1 base at J, with 10 bases in the middle. The CDR3 sequence is CASSLVYRVNYGYTF. CDR3 DNA: TGTGCCAGCAGCTTAGTGTACAGGGTTAACTATGGCTACACCTTC.

This rearrangement joins TRBV7-9 to TRBJ2-7, with TRBD2 identical over 8 bases. Per the germline V gene, CDR1 is SEHNR and CDR2 is FQNEAQ (reference sequence). V dropped 5 bases and J dropped 2; count of bases not matched to a gene: 8. This CDR3 spans 15 amino acids. DNA for the CDR3: TGTGCCAGCAGCGCCCCGGGAGGGGAAGCCTACGAGCAGTACTTC. It is translated as CASSAPGGEAYEQYF.

CDR3 DNA: TGTGCCATCGAGGGGGGGCCCCCCAGCGCCGGGGAGCTGTTTTTT. Translation gives CAIEGGPPSAGELFF. This chain connects TRBV6-5 to TRBJ2-2, with D maybe TRBD2 (7 bases). The CDR3 is 15 residues long. Per the germline V gene, CDR1 is MNHEY and CDR2 is SVGAGI. Trimming cost V 10 bases and J 6 bases, with 21 bases left between them.

DNA for the CDR3: TGTGCCAGCAGCCAGGGACTAGCGGTAAATGAGCAGTTCTTC. This codes for CASSQGLAVNEQFF. The chain recombines TRBV5-6 with TRBJ2-1; 11 bases fit TRBD2. V lost 4 bases and J lost 7; bases outside the gene matches: 4. The CDR3 length is 14 residues. Germline values: CDR1 SGHDT, CDR2 YYEEEE.